These T cell receptor beta chains were read from a single sample in a study of vaccination effects on CD4 cells after COVID-19. Method: immunoSEQ multiplex PCR; TCRdb's copy keeps in-frame clones and lacks some. Altogether fewer than 40,000 clones are present, approximately 82% being singletons, with the ten largest covering approximately 2%. Antigens for these TCRs are unknown. Source: CD4+ T cells from PBMCs cultured with HCoV-NL63 spike peptides, taken after COVID-19 vaccination. The receptors come from a human donor who received a COVID-19 vaccine. Some clones in this sample may be carry-over from other donors' samples. Each CDR3 is given with its conserved first and last residue. D genes are given only for firm matches. Clone size, where shown, is once, few, many, or a class for clones that have expanded.

>TRBJ2-1|.|.|TRBV5-1
TGCGCCAGCAGCGTCGGACAGACAATCTCCTACAATGAGCAGTTCTTC
CASSVGQTISYNEQFF
>TRBJ2-1|.|.|TRBV30
TGTGCCTGGAGTGTTTTGTACAATGAGCAGTTCTTC
CAWSVLYNEQFF
>TRBJ2-3|.|.|TRBV28
TGTGCCATCAGGGACTTTCTAGGTGGCGCAGATACGCAGTATTTT
CAIRDFLGGADTQYF
>TRBJ2-1|.|.|TRBV18
TGTGCCAGCTCACCCAGGGACGGAGGCATGAATGAGCAGTTCTTC
CASSPRDGGMNEQFF
>TRBJ2-2|.|.|TRBV2
TGTGCCAGCGGACCCCGGGAGTTGGGGGTCACCGGGGAGCTGTTTTTT
CASGPRELGVTGELFF
>TRBJ2-3|TRBD2|once|TRBV4-1
TGCGCCAGCAGCCCCCGCGGGACTAGCGGGTTCACAGATACGCAGTATTTT
CASSPRGTSGFTDTQYF
>TRBJ2-5|.|.|TRBV5-1
TGCGCCAGCAGCTCGGACGGGCAGGAAGAGACCCAGTACTTC
CASSSDGQEETQYF
>TRBJ1-1|.|.|TRBV5-1
TGCGCCAGCGAGAGAGGCGGAGGGGACACTGAAGCTTTCTTT
CASERGGGDTEAFF
>TRBJ2-2|TRBD2|.|TRBV9
TGTGCCAGCAGCCCACGGACTAGCGGGGGCCTAAACACCGGGGAGCTGTTTTTT
CASSPRTSGGLNTGELFF
>TRBJ1-6|.|.|TRBV3-1/TRBV3-2
TGTGCCAGCAGCCAAGGGAGGCAGGAAAATAATTCACCCCTCCACTTT
CASSQGRQENNSPLHF
>TRBJ1-4|TRBD1|.|TRBV23-1
TGCGCCAGCAGTCAGATGGGACAGGGAGAACCGGAAAGAGAAAAACTGTTTTTT
CASSQMGQGEPEREKLFF
>TRBJ2-2|.|.|TRBV6-4
TGTGCCAGCTCTCCCTCTAGCGCCACCGGGGAGCTGTTTTTT
CASSPSSATGELFF
>TRBJ1-3|.|.|TRBV19
TGTGCCAGTAGAATGGGGGCTGCCTCTGGAAACACCATATATTTT
CASRMGAASGNTIYF
>TRBJ1-6|.|.|TRBV7-2
TGTGCCAGCAGCCCTAGGGTCCGGGGAGGGAGCTCCTATAATTCACCCCTCCACTTT
CASSPRVRGGSSYNSPLHF
>TRBJ1-2|TRBD1|once|TRBV6-5
TGTGCCAGCAGCGACAGGGTTGGCTACACCTTC
CASSDRVGYTF
>TRBJ2-5|TRBD2|.|TRBV10-1
TGCGCCAGCAGCGCCAGGACTAGCGGGGATGTAGGGACCCAGTACTTC
CASSARTSGDVGTQYF
>TRBJ2-3|TRBD2|.|TRBV18
TGTGCCAGCTCACCTCCCGGGACTAGCTTCACAGATACGCAGTATTTT
CASSPPGTSFTDTQYF
>TRBJ2-3|TRBD2|.|TRBV2
TGTGCCAGCAACCGGGGGGGCACCACAGATACGCAGTATTTT
CASNRGGTTDTQYF
>TRBJ1-4|.|.|TRBV18
TGTGCCAGCTCGGGTCGACGGCCACCTAATGAAAAACTGTTTTTT
CASSGRRPPNEKLFF
>TRBJ2-2|.|few|TRBV7-3
TGTGCCAGCAGACTCCCCGGACACAACACCGGGGAGCTGTTTTTT
CASRLPGHNTGELFF
>TRBJ1-2|.|.|TRBV6-2/TRBV6-3
TGTGCCAGCAGTTACTCGAGCTATGGCTACACCTTC
CASSYSSYGYTF
>TRBJ1-1|TRBD1|once|TRBV28
TGTGCCAGCAGTCGGGGACAGGGAATCACTGAAGCTTTCTTT
CASSRGQGITEAFF
>TRBJ2-2|.|.|TRBV3-1/TRBV3-2
TGTGCCAGCAGCGAGAACACCGGGGAGCTGTTTTTT
CASSENTGELFF
>TRBJ1-3|.|.|TRBV2
TGTGCCAGCAGTGAAGCCGGGGTCGCTATTGGCACCATATATTTT
CASSEAGVAIGTIYF
>TRBJ1-5|.|few|TRBV5-1
TGCGCCAGCAGCTTGGGAAGGACGGTTTTATATCAGCCCCAGCATTTT
CASSLGRTVLYQPQHF
>TRBJ1-4|.|few|TRBV27
TGTGCCAGCAGTCGAAGCGGGAGGGAGTATGAAAAACTGTTTTTT
CASSRSGREYEKLFF
>TRBJ2-1|TRBD2|.|TRBV4-2
TGTGCCAGCAGCCAAGTTTATTCGGGTACTAGCGGGCCCAATTCCTACAATGAGCAGTTCTTC
CASSQVYSGTSGPNSYNEQFF
>TRBJ2-1|.|.|TRBV4-3
TGCGCCAGCAGCCATGATTATTACAATGAGCAGTTCTTC
CASSHDYYNEQFF
>TRBJ2-1|.|.|TRBV5-1
TGCGCCAGCAGCTTTGGAAGTAAGTACAATGAGCAGTTCTTC
CASSFGSKYNEQFF
>TRBJ2-3|TRBD1|.|TRBV28
TGTGCCAGCAGTGACCTACCGGGACAGGGGGAAGCAGATACGCAGTATTTT
CASSDLPGQGEADTQYF